Each of the 30 T cell receptor beta chains below was sequenced from the same sample in a study of T-cell reconstitution after alpha-beta-depleted transplantation in children. TCRbeta library construction was performed incorporating unique molecular identifiers. TCRdb re-called the PCR reads with MiXCR, one entry per CDR3 protein. This sample carries about 260,000 distinct CDR3 sequences, less than 9% of them seen once, and the ten largest clones take 6.3%. The sample in question was PBMCs, mostly from graft donor cells, obtained 180 days after TCRalphabeta/CD19-depleted stem cell transplant. The receptor source for this set is a male patient younger than 18 who had a stem cell transplant for acute lymphoblastic leukemia, so the T cells may come from the graft donor.

This clonotype was observed many times. This chain links TRBV3-1 with TRBJ2-2; D gene uncertain. The CDR3 sequence is 13 residues long. Germline V gene sequence: CDR1 LGHDT, CDR2 YNNKEL (reference sequence). Trimming pared 4 bases from V and 5 bases from J, leaving 8 bases between. This CDR3 is CASSPRPTGELFF. In DNA, the CDR3 is TGTGCCAGCAGCCCCAGGCCGACCGGGGAGCTGTTTTTT. The variable domain in full, completed from reference TRBV3-1 and TRBJ2-2, reads DTAVSQTPKYLVTQMGNDKSIKCEQNLGHDTMYWYKQDSKKFLKIMFSYNNKELIINETVPNRFSPKSPDKAHLNLHINSLELGDSAVYFCASSPRPTGELFFGEGSRLTVL.

This clonotype was observed many times. This rearrangement joins TRBV28 to TRBJ2-3, with D perhaps being TRBD1 or TRBD2 (6 bases each). Germline V lookup: CDR1 MDHEN, CDR2 SYDVKM. Trimming stripped 7 bases from V and 2 bases from J, with 13 bases between. The CDR3 sequence is 14 residues long. Here the CDR3 DNA reads TGTGCCAGCATCAAAGGGGGGCTCACAGATACGCAGTATTTT. Its translation: CASIKGGLTDTQYF.

This clonotype was picked up many times. The V call is TRBV20-1, the J call TRBJ2-7; 8 bases fit TRBD1. The V gene's germline CDR1 is DFQATT and CDR2 SNEGSKA (reference sequence). There are 14 residues in the CDR3. V lost 0 bases and J lost 5; bases outside the gene matches: 6. CDR3 region: CSARDWTGSHEQYF. The CDR3 DNA reads TGCAGTGCTAGAGATTGGACAGGGAGTCACGAGCAGTACTTC.

This clonotype appeared many times. Here the CDR3 DNA reads TGTGCCAGCCGGGACAGCAATCAGCCCCAGCATTTT. Amino acid sequence: CASRDSNQPQHF. J is TRBJ1-5 and V is TRBV12-3 or TRBV12-4; the D gene is possibly TRBD1 (5 bases). This CDR3 comprises 12 residues. The V gene lost 8 bases and the J gene lost 1 base, with 6 bases spanning the gap.

This clonotype came up many times. V gene TRBV15 combines with J gene TRBJ1-5, with 7 bases aligning to TRBD1. V shed 1 base and J 5 bases; nucleotides not matched to a gene: 14. Germline CDR1 and CDR2: LNHNV and YYDKDF (reference sequence). This CDR3 is 18 amino acids long. The CDR3 spells CATSRAHRGLTLDQPQHF. The CDR3 nucleotides read TGTGCCACCAGCAGAGCTCACAGGGGACTCACACTTGATCAGCCCCAGCATTTT.

This clonotype has a count of ten or more. This chain connects TRBV20-1 to TRBJ1-6; D possibly corresponds to TRBD1 (5 bases). V lost 3 bases and J lost 12, with 18 bases in between. This CDR3 is 14 amino acids long. Germline V gives CDR1 DFQATT, CDR2 SNEGSKA (reference sequence). The CDR3 sequence is CSASEQGLPRPLHF. In DNA form, the CDR3 reads TGCAGTGCTAGTGAGCAGGGCCTTCCTCGACCCCTCCACTTT.

This clonotype was recorded at least ten times. This chain uses TRBV6-1 with TRBJ1-1, with TRBD1 matching over 8 bases. The CDR3 runs to 17 residues. Germline assignment: CDR1 MNHNS and CDR2 SASEGT. J was trimmed by 2 bases and V by 4 bases; bases with no gene match: 12. DNA of the CDR3: TGTGCCAGCAGTGCCGACAGGGGCCCTCCATATAACACTGAAGCTTTCTTT. Translation gives CASSADRGPPYNTEAFF.

This clonotype showed up many times. The gene calls are TRBV3-1 and TRBJ2-1; D might be TRBD1 (5 bases). The CDR3 consists of 15 residues. Germline assignment: CDR1 LGHDT and CDR2 YNNKEL (reference sequence). V shed 0 bases and J shed 2 bases, with 8 bases lying between them. CDR3 nucleotides: TGTGCCAGCAGCCAAGAGGGGCTACCCTACAATGAGCAGTTCTTC. Amino acids: CASSQEGLPYNEQFF.

There are many counts of this clonotype. The chain employs TRBV12-3 or TRBV12-4 and TRBJ1-5; no reliable D call. The CDR3 is 13 amino acids. V was cut by 7 bases and J by 3 bases, with 10 bases left in between. CDR3 nucleotide sequence: TGTGCCAGCAACTTGGACCCCAATCAGCCCCAGCATTTT. Translation: CASNLDPNQPQHF.

At least ten counts were recorded for this clonotype. This chain uses TRBV9 with TRBJ2-5; 7 nucleotides align to TRBD1. Trimming removed 3 bases from V and 2 bases from J; junction bases left unmatched: 10. CDR1 SGDLS and CDR2 YYNGEE come from the germline V gene. CDR3 length: 16 residues. Here the CDR3 DNA reads TGTGCCAGCAGCGCCAAAGGGGGCCTCGGACAAGAGACCCAGTACTTC. Its translation: CASSAKGGLGQETQYF.

This clonotype has ten or more counts. The chain couples TRBV7-7 to TRBJ2-1, with D unclear. The CDR3 extends over 13 amino acids. CDR1 is SSHAT and CDR2 is FNYEAQ in the germline V gene (reference sequence). The V end lost 6 bases, the J end lost 12 bases, and 18 bases lay between the germline ends. The DNA of the CDR3 is TGTGCCAGCAGTCTAGATGTCGGCGCCGGGCAGTTCTTC. Its translation is CASSLDVGAGQFF.

With regard to this clonotype: A much larger clone differs from this one at a single base, so this may be a read error. The rearrangement joins TRBV10-3 to TRBJ1-5; weak D call: TRBD1 (5 bases). The V end lost 10 bases, the J end lost 1 base, and 14 bases lay between the germline ends. Germline CDR1 and CDR2: ENHRY and SYGVKD. The CDR3 loop spans 14 amino acids. The CDR3 here is CATGPRQSNQPQHF. CDR3 sequence (DNA): TGTGCCACAGGCCCGAGACAGAGCAATCAGCCCCAGCATTTT.

This clonotype was observed a handful of times. The chain links TRBV7-2 to TRBJ2-2; TRBD1 matches 9 bases. The CDR3 extends over 15 amino acids. J was trimmed by 5 bases and V by 5 bases; bases with no gene match: 6. CDR1 and CDR2 (germline): SGHTA, FQGNSA. CDR3 protein: CASSPDRGFTGELFF. In DNA form, the CDR3 reads TGTGCCAGCAGCCCGGACAGGGGTTTTACCGGGGAGCTGTTTTTT.

Comment on this clonotype: This may stem from a read error, because a much larger clone lies one nucleotide away. The rearrangement uses TRBV7-3 and TRBJ2-2; a weak D match, TRBD1 (6 bases). CDR1 and CDR2 (germline): SGHTA, FQGTGA. There are 16 residues in the CDR3. CDR3 sequence reads: CASSLAGTMNTGEQFF. DNA of the CDR3: TGTGCCAGCAGCCTAGCCGGGACAATGAACACCGGGGAGCAGTTTTTT.

This clonotype has more than one count but fewer than ten. The gene calls are TRBV6-5 and TRBJ2-3; 7 nucleotides align to TRBD2. J was trimmed by 9 bases and V by 10 bases; bases with no gene match: 7. Germline CDR1 and CDR2: MNHEY and SVGAGI. CDR3 length equals 11 residues. CDR3: CATSRGGTQYF. The CDR3 region has the DNA TGTGCCACATCCCGGGGAGGGACGCAGTATTTT.

This clonotype was seen many times. CDR3 residues: CASSHRDGPYEQYF. The CDR3 DNA reads TGTGCCAGCAGCCACCGGGACGGACCCTACGAGCAGTACTTC. J is TRBJ2-7 and V is TRBV4-2; D is tentatively TRBD1 or TRBD2 (5 bases each). Trimming took 3 bases from V and 2 from J, leaving 11 bases between them. The CDR3 loop spans 14 amino acids. Germline lookup yields CDR1 LGHNA and CDR2 YNFKEQ.

This clonotype was counted ten times or more. The rearrangement uses TRBV29-1 and TRBJ1-1; TRBD1 aligns across 7 bases. Germline V gene data show CDR1 as SQVTM and CDR2 as ANQGSEA. This CDR3 comprises 15 residues. V lost 2 bases, J lost 5 bases, and 11 bases stayed unmatched. The DNA for the CDR3 is TGCAGCGTTGAACGGATTGGACAGGTTAGTACTGAAGCTTTCTTT. This codes for CSVERIGQVSTEAFF.

This clonotype was observed at least ten times. This sequence joins TRBV15 and TRBJ2-7, with TRBD2 matching over 8 bases. CDR1 is LNHNV, CDR2 YYDKDF, per germline (reference sequence). This CDR3 is 15 amino acids long. V lost 1 base to trimming and J lost 3 bases; unmatched junction nucleotides: 5. The chain's CDR3 is CATSRGDSGVYEQYF. The CDR3 DNA is TGTGCCACCAGCAGAGGGGATAGCGGGGTCTACGAGCAGTACTTC.

The sample holds many counts of this clonotype. The genes are TRBV5-1 and TRBJ2-3; 8 nucleotides align to TRBD2. Germline CDR1 and CDR2: SGHRS and YFSETQ. There are 20 residues in the CDR3. Germline trimming cut 0 bases from V and 3 bases from J; bases unmatched to any gene: 18. CDR3 DNA: TGCGCCAGCAGCTTGGCCGTTTCAGCGTCGGGGGGGCGGAGGACAGATACGCAGTATTTT. Amino acid sequence: CASSLAVSASGGRRTDTQYF.

This clonotype was detected many times. The chain employs TRBV28 and TRBJ2-7; 7 bases match TRBD1. This CDR3 has 13 amino acids. The germline V gene encodes CDR1 MDHEN and CDR2 SYDVKM. Trimming took 8 bases from V and 3 from J; bases not matched to a gene: 7. The CDR3 spells CASARQGNYEQYF. As DNA, the CDR3 is TGTGCCAGCGCCCGACAGGGAAACTACGAGCAGTACTTC.

This clonotype was recorded only once. This chain joins TRBV19 and TRBJ2-7; 8 bases match TRBD2. The CDR3 has 13 residues. Germline CDR1 and CDR2: LNHDA and SQIVND (reference sequence). J was trimmed by 3 bases and V by 6 bases; bases with no gene match: 4. The CDR3 DNA follows: TGTGCCAGTAGAGCCGGGACTAGCTACGAGCAGTACTTC. Translated: CASRAGTSYEQYF.

Comments on this clonotype: Given a much more abundant clone one base away, this may be a read error. The chain uses TRBV3-1 and TRBJ2-1; D may match TRBD1 or TRBD2 (6 bases each). The CDR3 consists of 15 residues. Germline CDR1 is LGHDT and CDR2 is YNNKEL (reference sequence). The CDR3: CASSYGTRGADDQFF. The CDR3 DNA is TGTGCCAGCAGCTACGGAACTAGGGGGGCAGATGACCAGTTCTTC.

This clonotype turned up a few times. The V call is TRBV6-1, the J call TRBJ2-3; the match to TRBD2 covers 8 bases. Unmatched junction bases numbered 6, after V lost 1 base and J lost 0 bases. In germline, CDR1 is MNHNS, CDR2 SASEGT. The CDR3 is 17 amino acids. Here the CDR3 reads CASSEGISGASTDTQYF. CDR3 DNA sequence: TGTGCCAGCAGTGAAGGAATTAGCGGGGCTAGCACAGATACGCAGTATTTT.

This clonotype was found many times. Written as DNA, the CDR3 is TGTGCCAGCAGAACGGGGCTTGGAGAGACCCAGTACTTC. It is translated as CASRTGLGETQYF. This chain links TRBV27 with TRBJ2-5, with D tentatively TRBD1 or TRBD2 (5 bases each). Trimming removed 6 bases at V and 4 bases at J, with 12 bases between. The CDR3 contains 13 residues. Germline loops: CDR1 MNHEY, CDR2 SMNVEV (reference sequence).

This clonotype was seen ten or more times. The rearrangement links TRBV5-1 to TRBJ1-2, with 9 bases aligning to TRBD1. The V segment lost 1 base and the J segment 3 bases; nucleotides outside the gene matches: 4. Germline V CDR1 and CDR2: SGHRS, YFSETQ. The CDR3 has 15 residues. CDR3 DNA: TGCGCCAGCAGCTTGATAACAGGGGGCGACTATGGCTACACCTTC. It yields the protein CASSLITGGDYGYTF.

This clonotype appeared many times. The rearrangement joins TRBV6-5 to TRBJ2-1; tentatively, D is TRBD1 (5 bases). CDR3 length equals 14 residues. Trimming took off 0 bases at V and 10 bases at J, with 13 bases between the two ends. Germline-derived CDR1 and CDR2 are MNHEY and SVGAGI. The CDR3 region has the DNA TGTGCCAGCAGTTACTCGACAGTCCTGTCCGAGCAGTTCTTC. It is translated as CASSYSTVLSEQFF.

This clonotype was picked up a small number of times. The chain is built from TRBV7-2 and TRBJ1-3; D perhaps matches TRBD1 (5 bases). The CDR3 runs to 16 residues. V was pared by 1 base and J by 0 bases, with 10 bases between. Germline V gene sequence: CDR1 SGHTA, CDR2 FQGNSA. In DNA, the CDR3 is TGTGCCAGCAGCTTAGTGGGGGGGTTCTCTGGAAACACCATATATTTT. It encodes CASSLVGGFSGNTIYF.

The sample holds many counts of this clonotype. This chain links TRBV20-1 with TRBJ1-3; TRBD1 matches at 7 bases. The V and J ends lost 3 bases and 0 bases, in that order; junction bases with no gene match: 5. In germline, CDR1 is DFQATT, CDR2 SNEGSKA (reference sequence). CDR3 length equals 15 residues. CDR3 sequence reads: CSARDRRSSGNTIYF. The CDR3 bases are TGCAGTGCTAGGGACAGGCGTAGCTCTGGAAACACCATATATTTT.

In regard to this clonotype: The junction departs from germline at one end; a sequencing error may be responsible. The chain couples TRBV11-2 to TRBJ2-7, with 9 bases matching TRBD1. The CDR3 has 15 amino acids. CDR1 SGHAT and CDR2 FQNNGV come from the germline V gene. The CDR3 DNA reads as TGTGCCGGCAGCTTAGGGGACAGGGAGACCTACGAGCAGTACTTC. Amino acid sequence: CAGSLGDRETYEQYF.

At least ten counts were recorded for this clonotype. Here the CDR3 reads CASSPGMETQYF. The DNA of the CDR3 is TGTGCCAGCAGTCCGGGTATGGAGACCCAGTACTTC. The chain joins TRBV12-3 or TRBV12-4 to TRBJ2-5; D gene unclear. There are 12 residues in the CDR3. With 5 bases removed from V and 5 bases from J, the gap between germline ends came to 9 bases.